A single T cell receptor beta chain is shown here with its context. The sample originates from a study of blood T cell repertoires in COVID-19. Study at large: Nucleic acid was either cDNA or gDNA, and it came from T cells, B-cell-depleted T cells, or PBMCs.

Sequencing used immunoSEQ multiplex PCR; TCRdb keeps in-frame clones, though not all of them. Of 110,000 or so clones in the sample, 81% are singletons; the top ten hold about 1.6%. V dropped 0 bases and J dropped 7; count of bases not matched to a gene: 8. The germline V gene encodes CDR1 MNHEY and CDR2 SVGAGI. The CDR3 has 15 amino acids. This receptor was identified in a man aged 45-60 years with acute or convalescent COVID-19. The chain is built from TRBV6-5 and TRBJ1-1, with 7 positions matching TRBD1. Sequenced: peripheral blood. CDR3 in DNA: TGTGCCAGCAGTTACTCAGAAAGGGGGCATGGTGAAGCTTTCTTT. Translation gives CASSYSERGHGEAFF.